The present entry profiles one T cell receptor (beta chain) with its context. Its antigen is unknown. V was trimmed by 5 bases and J by 5 bases, leaving 12 bases between them. Germline CDR1 is MNHEY and CDR2 is SVGAGI. The CDR3 has 13 residues. Some 30,000 T cell genomes, or about 200 ng DNA, went into the sorted-subset replicate PCRs. Here immunoSEQ multiplex PCR was the method, and the copy in TCRdb shows in-frame clones only, minus some. The data contain more than 2 million clones, approximately 94% of them singletons. This sample is drawn from a study of shared clonotypes between healthy human individuals. Points from the study as a whole: Sampling involved blood alone; tissue repertoires likely differ.

This clonotype was sampled from a man aged 18 to 30 in good health. The chain is built from TRBV6-5 and TRBJ1-2, with D perhaps TRBD1 (6 bases). Sample: naive CD4+ T cells sorted from blood. Documented subset: CD45RA+ positively selected. The CDR3 here is CASSPAGVYGYTF. DNA of the CDR3: TGTGCCAGCAGTCCAGCAGGGGTATATGGCTACACCTTC.